These T cell receptor beta chains were read from a single sample in a study of early T cells in non-severe SARS-CoV-2 infection. TCRdb ran MiXCR on the 5' RACE reads and lists one entry per CDR3 protein. The data show about 46,000 distinct CDR3 sequences, with 9.4% seen just once and 4% to 5.5% held by the top ten. Sequenced here: whole blood, sampled at baseline. The receptors originated from an adult who was a healthcare worker with PCR-confirmed SARS-CoV-2 infection or an uninfected control (not recorded which). CDR3s include the opening cysteine and the closing phenylalanine or tryptophan. Fields, in order: clone size, V gene, J gene, D gene, CDR3 protein, CDR3 DNA. D genes are given only for firm matches. Clone size appears in some rows only: once, few, many, or a class for an expanded clone.

>many|TRBV7-2|TRBJ1-2|TRBD1
CASSLALGGQYGYTF
TGTGCCAGCAGCTTAGCGCTAGGGGGCCAGTATGGCTACACCTTC
>many|TRBV4-1|TRBJ2-4|NA
CASSQDLWGPPYF
TGCGCCAGCAGCCAAGATTTATGGGGTCCTCCGTACTTC
>many|TRBV29-1|TRBJ2-2|TRBD2
CSVPGLAGGNTGELFF
TGCAGCGTGCCCGGACTAGCGGGAGGAAACACCGGGGAGCTGTTTTTT
>few|TRBV6-5|TRBJ1-6|NA
CASSQRNSPLHF
TGTGCCAGCAGTCAGCGAAATTCACCCCTCCACTTT
>many|TRBV20-1|TRBJ2-3|NA
CSARLVEYSTDTQYF
TGCAGTGCTAGACTAGTGGAGTATAGCACAGATACGCAGTATTTT
>many|TRBV4-3|TRBJ2-2|NA
CASSQVYGQALGELFF
TGCGCCAGCAGCCAAGTATATGGCCAGGCCCTTGGGGAGCTGTTTTTT
>few|TRBV6-1|TRBJ2-2|TRBD1
CASVGTGFTGELFF
TGTGCCAGTGTCGGGACAGGGTTTACCGGGGAGCTGTTTTTT
>NA|TRBV7-9|TRBJ2-2|NA
CASSMYPAAGELFF
TGTGCCAGCAGCATGTACCCGGCGGCCGGGGAGCTGTTTTTT
>many|TRBV28|TRBJ2-5|TRBD2
CASSYSGSAETQYF
TGTGCCAGCAGTTATAGCGGGAGCGCAGAGACCCAGTACTTC
>many|TRBV5-6|TRBJ1-2|TRBD1
CASSSTGTGLNYGYTF
TGTGCCAGCAGCTCGACCGGGACAGGCCTAAACTATGGCTACACCTTC
>many|TRBV7-2|TRBJ2-5|NA
CASSLELQETQYF
TGTGCCAGCAGCTTAGAACTCCAAGAGACCCAGTACTTC
>few|TRBV13|TRBJ2-7|NA
CASSLWKRGEQYF
TGTGCCAGCAGCTTGTGGAAGCGAGGCGAGCAGTACTTC
>NA|TRBV11-3|TRBJ2-5|TRBD2
CASSWEGGPLETQYF
TGTGCCAGCAGCTGGGAGGGAGGGCCTCTCGAGACCCAGTACTTC
>medium-sized|TRBV7-6|TRBJ2-1|TRBD2
CASRASGLYLSSSYNEQFF
TGTGCCAGCAGGGCTAGCGGGCTGTATCTGTCGAGCTCCTACAATGAGCAGTTCTTC
>NA|TRBV18|TRBJ1-2|TRBD1
CASSPGQGFGYTF
TGTGCCAGCTCACCGGGACAGGGATTTGGCTACACCTTC